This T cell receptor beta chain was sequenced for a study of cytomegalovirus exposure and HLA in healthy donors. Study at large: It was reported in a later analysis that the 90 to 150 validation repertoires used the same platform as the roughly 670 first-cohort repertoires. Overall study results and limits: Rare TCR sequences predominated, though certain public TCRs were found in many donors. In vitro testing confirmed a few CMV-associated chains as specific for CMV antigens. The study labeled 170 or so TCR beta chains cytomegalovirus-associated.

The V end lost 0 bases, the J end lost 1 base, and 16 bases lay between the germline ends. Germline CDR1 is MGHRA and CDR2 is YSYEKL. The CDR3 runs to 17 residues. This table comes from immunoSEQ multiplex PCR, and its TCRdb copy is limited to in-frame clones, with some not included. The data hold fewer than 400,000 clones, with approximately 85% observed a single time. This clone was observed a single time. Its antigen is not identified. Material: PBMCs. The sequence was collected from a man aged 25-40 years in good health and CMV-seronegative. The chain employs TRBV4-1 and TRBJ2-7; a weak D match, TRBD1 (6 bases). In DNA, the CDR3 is TGCGCCAGCAGCCAAGACGAAACAGGGTTAGGATCCTACGAGCAGTACTTC. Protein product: CASSQDETGLGSYEQYF.